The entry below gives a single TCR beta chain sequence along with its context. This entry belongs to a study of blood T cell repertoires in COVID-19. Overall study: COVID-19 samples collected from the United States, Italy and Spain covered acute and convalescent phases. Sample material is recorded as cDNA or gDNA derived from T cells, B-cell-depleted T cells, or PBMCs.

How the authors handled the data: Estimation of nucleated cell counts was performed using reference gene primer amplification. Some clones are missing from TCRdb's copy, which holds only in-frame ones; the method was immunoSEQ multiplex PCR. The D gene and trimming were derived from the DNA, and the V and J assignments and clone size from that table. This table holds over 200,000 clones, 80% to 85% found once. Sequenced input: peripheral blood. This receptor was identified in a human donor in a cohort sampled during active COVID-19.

This chain's CDR3 is CASHEFNYGYTF. CDR3 coding DNA: TGCGCCAGCCACGAGTTTAACTATGGCTACACCTTC. The V gene is TRBV5-1, the J gene TRBJ1-2; no firm D call. The CDR3 loop spans 12 amino acids. CDR1 and CDR2 (germline): SGHRS, YFSETQ. V was pared by 7 bases and J by 1 base, with 8 bases between.